One T cell receptor (beta chain) is described in this entry. Its matching antigen is unknown. This sample was taken from a study of PD-L1 blockade in urothelial cancer. Whole-study context: Analyses were performed on blood at 3 weeks after treatment start (the second dose) and at 6 weeks. Study-level results: Blood clones associated with the tumor expanded more at 3 weeks in durable-benefit patients.

The table came from immunoSEQ multiplex PCR; TCRdb's copy has only in-frame clones and leaves some out. The repertoire holds about 45,000 clones, with more than 70% as singletons. Germline lookup yields CDR1 SGDLS and CDR2 YYNGEE. The junction had 13 bases not matched to a gene; V was cut back by 4 bases and J by 4 bases. This CDR3 spans 17 amino acids. This chain links TRBV9 with TRBJ2-2; 7 bases are a match to TRBD2. This receptor was identified in a man at least 80 years old with urothelial cancer. This specimen consisted of PBMCs, obtained around atezolizumab (anti-PD-L1) treatment. CDR3 in amino acids: CASSPSRAQRGTGELFF. The CDR3 region has the DNA TGTGCCAGCAGCCCCAGTAGAGCCCAGCGGGGCACCGGGGAGCTGTTTTTT.